This record concerns one T cell receptor beta chain sequence. This record belongs to a study of blood T cell repertoires in COVID-19. Clones were read by immunoSEQ multiplex PCR, and TCRdb kept only the in-frame ones, dropping some. The sample holds a few hundred thousand clones; 90% to 95% are singletons and the top ten take 1.2%. Germline loops: CDR1 MNHEY, CDR2 SVGEGT. The CDR3 covers 17 residues. Trimming took 5 bases from V and 0 from J; bases not matched to a gene: 12. This chain uses TRBV6-2 or TRBV6-3 with TRBJ1-1, with 7 bases identical to TRBD1. The sequenced material came from PBMCs or T cells enriched from blood (not recorded which). The TCR comes from a human donor in a cohort exposed to, infected with or recovered from COVID-19 (not recorded which). The donor label of this sample is uncertain. In DNA, the CDR3 is TGTGCCAGCAGTCAACTCCTGCCAGGGGGAGTGAACACTGAAGCTTTCTTT. This codes for CASSQLLPGGVNTEAFF.